Shown below are 25 T cell receptor beta chains from a single sample sequenced in a study of blood T cell repertoires in COVID-19. The data were produced by immunoSEQ multiplex PCR, yet TCRdb's version contains in-frame clones alone and is incomplete. The repertoire holds about 40,000 clones, with approximately 91% as singletons. The sample was peripheral blood. These receptors all come from a human donor in a cohort sampled during active COVID-19.

This chain links TRBV19 with TRBJ1-1, with 9 bases matching TRBD1. The CDR3 sequence is 13 residues long. The germline V gene encodes CDR1 LNHDA and CDR2 SQIVND (reference sequence). J lost 1 base, V lost 6 bases, and 0 bases had no gene match. The CDR3 protein is CASRTGGNTEAFF. The CDR3 DNA sequence: TGTGCCAGTAGGACAGGGGGGAACACTGAAGCTTTCTTT.

The chain couples TRBV18 to TRBJ1-4; D possibly corresponds to TRBD1 (6 bases). Germline CDR1 and CDR2: KGHSH and LQKENI. This CDR3 region has 15 residues. The V and J ends lost 2 bases and 7 bases respectively, with 14 bases between them. CDR3 sequence (DNA): TGTGCCAGCTCACCAGACAGGCAGGTCGGTGAAAAACTGTTTTTT. This codes for CASSPDRQVGEKLFF.

The chain links TRBV4-3 to TRBJ1-3; D unresolved. The V gene lost 0 bases and the J gene lost 3 bases, with 15 bases spanning the gap. Germline CDR1 and CDR2: LGHNA and YSLEER. The CDR3 runs to 17 residues. CDR3 region: CASSQDFPSRRGNTIYF. CDR3 in DNA: TGCGCCAGCAGCCAAGATTTCCCCTCCAGGCGTGGAAACACCATATATTTT.

The chain combines TRBV25-1 with TRBJ1-1; D is unresolved. CDR3 size: 15 residues. Trimming left V 4 bases short and J 7 bases short, with 19 bases between. The germline V gene has CDR1 MGHDK and CDR2 SYGVNS. CDR3 residues: CASSGYFTGNVEAFF. The CDR3 DNA reads TGTGCCAGCAGTGGGTACTTCACCGGGAACGTTGAAGCTTTCTTT.

J is TRBJ2-1 and V is TRBV6-2 or TRBV6-3; 9 bases line up with TRBD2. There are 15 residues in the CDR3. Germline loops: CDR1 MNHEY, CDR2 SVGEGT. V lost 2 bases to trimming and J lost 7 bases; unmatched junction nucleotides: 6. The chain's CDR3 is CASSYGAGGLNEQFF. The CDR3 nucleotides read TGTGCCAGCAGTTACGGTGCGGGGGGGCTTAATGAGCAGTTCTTC.

The rearrangement uses TRBV10-3 and TRBJ1-6, with no clear D. Germline V gene lookup returns CDR1 ENHRY and CDR2 SYGVKD. The CDR3 is 13 amino acids. V was pared by 2 bases and J by 11 bases, with 10 bases between. The CDR3 spells CAISEGNGAPLHF. The CDR3 DNA reads TGTGCCATCAGTGAGGGCAACGGGGCACCCCTCCACTTT.

This clone was recorded once. This sequence joins TRBV2 and TRBJ1-4; 9 nucleotides line up with TRBD1. Germline loops: CDR1 SNHLY, CDR2 FYNNEI. With 6 bases clipped from V and 8 bases from J, the junction kept 10 bases outside the gene matches. The CDR3 covers 15 residues. DNA for the CDR3: TGTGCCAGCAGAGATACCGGGACAGGGCGAGAAAAACTGTTTTTT. Its translation is CASRDTGTGREKLFF.

This clone has a single count. This sequence joins TRBV4-3 and TRBJ1-2; 7 bases agree with TRBD1. The CDR3 is 15 amino acids. Germline V lookup: CDR1 LGHNA, CDR2 YSLEER. V gave up 3 bases and J gave up 4 bases; unmatched junction bases: 8. The chain's CDR3 is CASSQDRTGPYGYTF. CDR3 nucleotides: TGCGCCAGCAGCCAGGATAGGACAGGACCCTATGGCTACACCTTC.

CDR3 sequence (DNA): TGTGCCAGCAGCTTCCAGACAGGGGAAGTCTCCGAGCAGTACTTC. This codes for CASSFQTGEVSEQYF. J is TRBJ2-7 and V is TRBV7-9; 8 nucleotides align to TRBD1. V lost 3 bases to trimming and J lost 6 bases; unmatched junction nucleotides: 10. This CDR3 comprises 15 residues. Germline CDR1 and CDR2: SEHNR and FQNEAQ (reference sequence).

The chain links TRBV7-8 to TRBJ2-6; TRBD1 matches at 11 bases. The CDR3 contains 17 residues. CDR1 SGHVS and CDR2 FQNEAQ come from the germline V gene. V gave up 6 bases and J gave up 4 bases; unmatched junction bases: 8. The CDR3 sequence: CASSSGQGARGANVLTF. The CDR3 DNA reads as TGTGCCAGCAGTAGCGGACAGGGGGCGAGAGGGGCCAACGTCCTGACTTTC.

A note on this clone: At one boundary the junction diverges from the germline segment, which might be a read error. The chain joins TRBV6-6 to TRBJ2-7, with 8 positions matching TRBD1. CDR3 size: 12 residues. In germline, CDR1 is MNHNY, CDR2 SVGAGI (reference sequence). The DNA of the CDR3 is TGTGCCAGCAGAGATCCGGGACAGGCCCCGCACTTC. Translating gives CASRDPGQAPHF.

This chain connects TRBV11-2 to TRBJ2-7; the match to TRBD2 covers 11 bases. The CDR3 is 18 amino acids. Germline CDR1 SGHAT, CDR2 FQNNGV. Trimming cost V 3 bases and J 4 bases; bases outside gene matches: 14. The CDR3 region is CASSFNTDPTSGGYEQYF. The CDR3 nucleotides read TGTGCCAGCAGCTTCAACACGGACCCCACTAGCGGGGGATACGAGCAGTACTTC.

This chain links TRBV6-5 with TRBJ2-7; 7 nucleotides match TRBD1. CDR1 is MNHEY, CDR2 SVGAGI, per germline. V lost 6 bases to trimming and J lost 4 bases; unmatched junction nucleotides: 6. CDR3 size: 13 residues. The CDR3 sequence is CASSDGTVYEQYF. CDR3 DNA sequence: TGTGCCAGCAGCGACGGGACAGTATACGAGCAGTACTTC.

The V call is TRBV15, the J call TRBJ1-2, with TRBD1 as a possible D gene (5 bases). The CDR3 spans 16 residues. Trimming stripped 0 bases from V and 8 bases from J, with 19 bases between. The V gene's germline CDR1 is LNHNV and CDR2 YYDKDF (reference sequence). The CDR3 protein is CATSRDYGWQGPGYTF. The CDR3 DNA follows: TGTGCCACCAGCAGAGATTATGGGTGGCAGGGCCCGGGCTACACCTTC. The variable domain in full, with the rest retrieved from reference TRBV15 and TRBJ1-2, is DAMVIQNPRYQVTQFGKPVTLSCSQTLNHNVMYWYQQKSSQAPKLLFHYYDKDFNNEADTPDNFQSRRPNTSFCFLDIRSPGLGDTAMYLCATSRDYGWQGPGYTFGSGTRLTVV.

The V call is TRBV27, the J call TRBJ1-2, with D tentatively TRBD1 (6 bases). CDR1 is MNHEY and CDR2 is SMNVEV in the germline V gene (reference sequence). The V and J ends lost 8 bases and 8 bases respectively, with 18 bases between them. The CDR3 is 13 amino acids. For the CDR3, the DNA is TGTGCCAGCGCCCCAGGGGCACAGGTCGGCTACACCTTC. This codes for CASAPGAQVGYTF.

V and J are TRBV11-2 and TRBJ2-7, with a possible D match to TRBD2 (6 bases). Germline V CDR1 and CDR2: SGHAT, FQNNGV. V was clipped by 0 bases and J by 0 bases, with 15 bases between them. The CDR3 runs 17 residues. The CDR3 sequence: CASSLDLWGVTSYEQYF. CDR3 nucleotides: TGTGCCAGCAGCTTAGATTTATGGGGGGTTACCTCCTACGAGCAGTACTTC.

The rearrangement uses TRBV24-1 and TRBJ2-3, with D maybe TRBD1 (6 bases). Trimming stripped 7 bases from V and 0 bases from J, with 13 bases between. CDR3 size: 15 residues. The germline V gene encodes CDR1 KGHDR and CDR2 SFDVKD. Written as DNA, the CDR3 is TGTGCCACCAGCAGCCACAGGGCTAGCACAGATACGCAGTATTTT. It is translated as CATSSHRASTDTQYF.

This chain joins TRBV10-1 and TRBJ1-2; the D gene is possibly TRBD1 (5 bases). Deletions cut 2 bases from V and 5 bases from J, with 15 bases between. Germline values: CDR1 WNHNN, CDR2 SYGVQD (reference sequence). This CDR3 has 15 amino acids. The CDR3 is CASSERAGSLYGYTF. The CDR3 coding sequence is TGCGCCAGCAGTGAGAGGGCAGGGTCGTTATATGGCTACACCTTC.

This chain links TRBV5-1 with TRBJ2-7; a weak D match, TRBD1 (5 bases). CDR3 length: 14 amino acids. V was clipped by 4 bases and J by 1 base, with 12 bases between them. Germline lookup yields CDR1 SGHRS and CDR2 YFSETQ. CDR3 region: CASSVPDSSYEQYF. The CDR3 DNA sequence: TGCGCCAGCAGCGTCCCTGACAGTTCCTACGAGCAGTACTTC.

The chain links TRBV6-5 to TRBJ2-7, with D perhaps matching TRBD2 (6 bases). V shed 6 bases and J shed 0 bases, with 12 bases lying between them. The CDR3 length is 14 residues. Germline-derived CDR1 and CDR2 are MNHEY and SVGAGI. Here the CDR3 reads CASRAGTPSYEQYF. The CDR3 bases are TGTGCCAGCAGGGCCGGGACTCCCTCCTACGAGCAGTACTTC.

The chain recombines TRBV5-1 with TRBJ2-7, with 9 bases aligning to TRBD2. CDR3 size: 15 residues. Germline V gives CDR1 SGHRS, CDR2 YFSETQ. J lost 4 bases, V lost 3 bases, and 8 bases had no gene match. CDR3 sequence (DNA): TGCGCCAGCAGCTCCTACAGGACTAGCGAGTACGAGCAGTACTTC. It is translated as CASSSYRTSEYEQYF. The entire variable domain, with the rest obtained from reference TRBV5-1 and TRBJ2-7, is as follows: KAGVTQTPRYLIKTRGQQVTLSCSPISGHRSVSWYQQTPGQGLQFLFEYFSETQRNKGNFPGRFSGRQFSNSRSEMNVSTLELGDSALYLCASSSYRTSEYEQYFGPGTRLTVT.

V and J are TRBV5-6 and TRBJ1-2; TRBD1 agrees at 7 bases. J lost 4 bases, V lost 0 bases, and 3 bases had no gene match. The germline V gene encodes CDR1 SGHDT and CDR2 YYEEEE. CDR3 length equals 14 residues. The CDR3 sequence is CASSLGQGGYGYTF. CDR3 DNA sequence: TGTGCCAGCAGCTTGGGACAGGGTGGCTATGGCTACACCTTC.

The chain employs TRBV5-5 and TRBJ1-4, with 7 bases lining up with TRBD1. The CDR3 consists of 13 residues. Germline V gives CDR1 SGHKS, CDR2 YYEKEE (reference sequence). The J segment lost 7 bases and the V segment lost 5 bases, leaving 5 bases of the junction unmatched. CDR3 sequence reads: CASSSDRAEKLFF. The DNA of the CDR3 is TGTGCCAGCAGTTCCGACAGGGCTGAAAAACTGTTTTTT.

This chain links TRBV27 with TRBJ1-6; the D is unclear. Germline CDR1 and CDR2: MNHEY and SMNVEV (reference sequence). The ends were cut back, 0 bases at V and 0 bases at J, with 3 bases in the middle. The CDR3 runs to 15 residues. The CDR3 nucleotides read TGTGCCAGCAGTTTATCGAGCTCCTATAATTCACCCCTCCACTTT. As protein: CASSLSSSYNSPLHF.

The J gene is TRBJ1-1, the V gene TRBV29-1; D not resolved. The V end lost 2 bases, the J end lost 6 bases, and 13 bases lay between the germline ends. CDR1 and CDR2 from the germline V gene are SQVTM and ANQGSEA. The CDR3 covers 13 residues. CDR3 protein: CSVEKAAGAEAFF. The CDR3, as DNA: TGCAGCGTTGAAAAGGCCGCGGGCGCTGAAGCTTTCTTT.